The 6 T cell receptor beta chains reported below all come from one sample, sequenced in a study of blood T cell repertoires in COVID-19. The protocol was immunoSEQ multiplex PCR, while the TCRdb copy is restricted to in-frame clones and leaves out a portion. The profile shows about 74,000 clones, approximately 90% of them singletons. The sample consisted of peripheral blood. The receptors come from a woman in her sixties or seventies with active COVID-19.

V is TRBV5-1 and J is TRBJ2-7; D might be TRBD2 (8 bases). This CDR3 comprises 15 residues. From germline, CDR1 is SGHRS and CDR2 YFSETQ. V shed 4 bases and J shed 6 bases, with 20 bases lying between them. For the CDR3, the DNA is TGCGCCAGCAGCCCGACTAGCGCTGCAGGGGGCGAGCAGTACTTC. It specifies CASSPTSAAGGEQYF.

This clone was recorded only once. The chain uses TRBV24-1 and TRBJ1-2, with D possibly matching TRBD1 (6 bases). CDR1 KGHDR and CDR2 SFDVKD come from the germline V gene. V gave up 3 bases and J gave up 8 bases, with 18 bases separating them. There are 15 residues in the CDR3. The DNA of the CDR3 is TGTGCCACCAGTGATCCCGCGGGCAGGGGAGACGGCTACACCTTC. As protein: CATSDPAGRGDGYTF.

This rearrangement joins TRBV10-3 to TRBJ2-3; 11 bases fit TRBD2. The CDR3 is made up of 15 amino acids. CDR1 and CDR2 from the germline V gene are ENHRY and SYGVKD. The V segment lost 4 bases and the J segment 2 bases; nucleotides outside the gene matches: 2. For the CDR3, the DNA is TGTGCCATCAGTGTACTAGCGGGAGACACAGATACGCAGTATTTT. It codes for CAISVLAGDTDTQYF.

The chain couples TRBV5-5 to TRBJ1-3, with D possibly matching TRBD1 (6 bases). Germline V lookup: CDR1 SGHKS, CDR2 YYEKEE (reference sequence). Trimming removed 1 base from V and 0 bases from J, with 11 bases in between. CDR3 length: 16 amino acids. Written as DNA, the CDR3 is TGTGCCAGCAGCTTGACACCGGACAGCTCTGGAAACACCATATATTTT. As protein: CASSLTPDSSGNTIYF.

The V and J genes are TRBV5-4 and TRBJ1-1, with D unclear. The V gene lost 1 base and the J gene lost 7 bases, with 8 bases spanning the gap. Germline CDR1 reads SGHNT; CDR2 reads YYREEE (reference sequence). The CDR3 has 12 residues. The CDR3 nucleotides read TGTGCCAGCAGCTTGTTCCGGGGTGAAGCTTTCTTT. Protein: CASSLFRGEAFF.

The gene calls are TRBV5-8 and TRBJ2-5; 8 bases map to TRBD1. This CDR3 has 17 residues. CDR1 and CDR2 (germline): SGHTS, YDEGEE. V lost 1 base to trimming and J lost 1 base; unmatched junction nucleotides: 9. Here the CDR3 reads CASSLSRTGIGQETQYF. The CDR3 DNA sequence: TGTGCCAGCAGCTTGAGCCGGACAGGGATCGGCCAAGAGACCCAGTACTTC.